These 17 T cell receptor beta chains originate from one sample sequenced in a study of T cell changes during pregnancy in multiple sclerosis. Assay: immunoSEQ multiplex PCR; the TCRdb copy retains only in-frame clones and omits some. The data show about 44,000 clones, 90% seen once. Specimen: CD4+ T cells from peripheral blood mononuclear cells, collected before pregnancy. These TCRs come from a female donor with multiple sclerosis, enrolled in a pregnancy study.

This sequence joins TRBV11-2 and TRBJ1-4; 12 positions agree with TRBD1. Germline V CDR1 and CDR2: SGHAT, FQNNGV. The CDR3 sequence is 18 residues long. V shed 1 base and J 5 bases; nucleotides not matched to a gene: 8. The CDR3 sequence is CASSLVRGQGASNEKLFF. The CDR3 region has the DNA TGTGCCAGCAGCTTAGTACGGGGACAGGGGGCCTCAAATGAAAAACTGTTTTTT.

The gene calls are TRBV2 and TRBJ1-4, with 11 bases aligning to TRBD1. Germline V CDR1 and CDR2: SNHLY, FYNNEI. The V segment lost 6 bases and the J segment 4 bases; nucleotides outside the gene matches: 10. The CDR3 is 17 amino acids. The CDR3 nucleotides read TGTGCCAGCAGGAAAGGACAGGGGGCTTATCTTAATGAAAAACTGTTTTTT. Translated: CASRKGQGAYLNEKLFF.

The V and J genes are TRBV27 and TRBJ1-2; 8 bases fit TRBD1. The CDR3 consists of 13 residues. In germline, CDR1 is MNHEY, CDR2 SMNVEV (reference sequence). J gave up 5 bases and V 5 bases, and 4 bases lay outside the gene matches. CDR3 residues: CASSRDRFYGYTF. CDR3 nucleotide sequence: TGTGCCAGCAGTCGGGACAGGTTTTATGGCTACACCTTC.

The gene calls are TRBV21-1 and TRBJ1-2; the table calls TRBD1, which could not be checked here. TRBV21-1 has pseudogene status. The CDR3 sequence is 15 residues long. The CDR3 nucleotides are TGTGCCAGCAGCAAGTCGGGACACCTTAACTATGGCTACACCTTC. Protein: CASSKSGHLNYGYTF.

J is TRBJ1-6 and V is TRBV6-1; D is perhaps TRBD1 (5 bases). Trimming removed 3 bases from V and 6 bases from J, with 12 bases in between. CDR3 length equals 15 residues. Germline V gives CDR1 MNHNS, CDR2 SASEGT. The CDR3 loop reads CASSDPGGGNSPLHF. The DNA of the CDR3 is TGTGCCAGCAGTGATCCGGGGGGGGGTAATTCACCCCTCCACTTT.

This clone has just one count. The chain couples TRBV27 to TRBJ2-3; tentative D call: TRBD1 (5 bases). Germline CDR1 is MNHEY and CDR2 is SMNVEV (reference sequence). Trimming cost V 3 bases and J 1 base, with 8 bases left between them. The CDR3 has 14 residues. The CDR3 nucleotides read TGTGCCAGCAGTTTGGGGCGCGGCACAGATACGCAGTATTTT. Translation: CASSLGRGTDTQYF.

This rearrangement joins TRBV9 to TRBJ1-4; 7 nucleotides agree with TRBD1. V dropped 3 bases and J dropped 5; count of bases not matched to a gene: 10. The germline CDR1 and CDR2 sequences are SGDLS and YYNGEE. This CDR3 contains 16 residues. The CDR3 protein is CASSEGGRDRNEKLFF. The CDR3 nucleotides are TGTGCCAGCAGCGAGGGAGGCCGGGACAGAAATGAAAAACTGTTTTTT.

The chain employs TRBV5-4 and TRBJ1-1; the match to TRBD1 covers 9 bases. From germline, CDR1 is SGHNT and CDR2 YYREEE (reference sequence). CDR3 length: 14 amino acids. J gave up 7 bases and V 3 bases, and 7 bases lay outside the gene matches. The chain's CDR3 is CASSSGQGRGEAFF. In DNA, the CDR3 is TGTGCCAGCAGCTCGGGACAGGGTAGGGGTGAAGCTTTCTTT.

The rearrangement uses TRBV28 and TRBJ1-2; tentatively, D is TRBD1 (5 bases). The V end lost 4 bases, the J end lost 7 bases, and 19 bases lay between the germline ends. The germline CDR1 and CDR2 sequences are MDHEN and SYDVKM. The CDR3 runs 15 residues. CDR3 residues: CASSSTGGELFGYTF. DNA for the CDR3: TGTGCCAGCAGTTCCACCGGGGGGGAACTATTTGGCTACACCTTC.

A single count supports this clone. The chain is built from TRBV4-1 and TRBJ2-4, with 10 bases fitting TRBD1. CDR1 and CDR2 from the germline V gene are MGHRA and YSYEKL. The CDR3 extends over 16 amino acids. Unmatched junction bases numbered 4, after V lost 4 bases and J lost 1 base. The CDR3 bases are TGCGCCAGCAGCCCCGGGACAGGGGAGGCCAAAAACATTCAGTACTTC. Encoded protein: CASSPGTGEAKNIQYF.

The chain carries TRBV7-3 and TRBJ2-3; tentative D call: TRBD1 (6 bases). The CDR3 loop spans 15 amino acids. Germline CDR1 reads SGHTA; CDR2 reads FQGTGA. Trimming removed 4 bases from V and 1 base from J, with 12 bases in between. The CDR3 DNA sequence: TGTGCCAGCAGCTCACAGGGACGGGGCACAGATACGCAGTATTTT. Residues: CASSSQGRGTDTQYF.

This clone was picked up a small number of times. This chain uses TRBV6-1 with TRBJ1-6, with D perhaps TRBD1 (5 bases). V was trimmed by 4 bases and J by 8 bases, leaving 15 bases between them. The length of the CDR3 is 15 residues. Germline-derived CDR1 and CDR2 are MNHNS and SASEGT. DNA of the CDR3: TGTGCCAGCAGTGGACGAGCAGGGCCCGATTCACCCCTCCACTTT. It yields the protein CASSGRAGPDSPLHF.

This chain joins TRBV5-4 and TRBJ2-5; 8 positions agree with TRBD2. From germline, CDR1 is SGHNT and CDR2 YYREEE (reference sequence). CDR3 size: 16 residues. V trimming: 0 bases; J trimming: 2 bases; junction bases outside the gene matches: 6. The chain's CDR3 is CASSLEASGPQETQYF. CDR3 bases: TGTGCCAGCAGCTTGGAGGCTAGCGGGCCACAAGAGACCCAGTACTTC.

This chain connects TRBV6-5 to TRBJ1-2, with a possible D match to TRBD1 (5 bases). CDR1 MNHEY and CDR2 SVGAGI come from the germline V gene. V was pared by 6 bases and J by 1 base, with 9 bases between. This CDR3 has 13 amino acids. The CDR3 DNA reads as TGTGCCAGCAGGGCGACAGTTAACTATGGCTACACCTTC. Translation: CASRATVNYGYTF.

This clone was counted once. The chain uses TRBV6-1 and TRBJ1-2, with TRBD1 matching over 8 bases. This CDR3 has 14 amino acids. Germline CDR1 is MNHNS and CDR2 is SASEGT. V trimming: 5 bases; J trimming: 5 bases; junction bases outside the gene matches: 7. In DNA form, the CDR3 reads TGTGCCAGCAGTCGGGACAGGCCTCTTTATGGCTACACCTTC. Amino acid sequence: CASSRDRPLYGYTF.

Only one count was recorded for this clone. The CDR3 protein is CASSLRRDAGGTEAFF. In DNA, the CDR3 is TGCGCCAGCAGCTTGAGGAGGGACGCGGGGGGAACTGAAGCTTTCTTT. V is TRBV5-1 and J is TRBJ1-1; weak D call: TRBD1 (5 bases). V was pared by 1 base and J by 5 bases, with 18 bases between. The germline V gene encodes CDR1 SGHRS and CDR2 YFSETQ. CDR3 length: 16 residues.

This clone has more than one count but fewer than ten. The chain links TRBV4-2 to TRBJ2-7, with D perhaps TRBD1 (6 bases). CDR1 and CDR2 (germline): LGHNA, YNFKEQ. This CDR3 contains 17 residues. Trimming pared 4 bases from V and 3 bases from J, leaving 22 bases between. CDR3 protein: CASSPSGGDPQGYEQYF. The CDR3 DNA reads TGTGCCAGCAGCCCCTCAGGTGGGGACCCACAGGGCTACGAGCAGTACTTC.